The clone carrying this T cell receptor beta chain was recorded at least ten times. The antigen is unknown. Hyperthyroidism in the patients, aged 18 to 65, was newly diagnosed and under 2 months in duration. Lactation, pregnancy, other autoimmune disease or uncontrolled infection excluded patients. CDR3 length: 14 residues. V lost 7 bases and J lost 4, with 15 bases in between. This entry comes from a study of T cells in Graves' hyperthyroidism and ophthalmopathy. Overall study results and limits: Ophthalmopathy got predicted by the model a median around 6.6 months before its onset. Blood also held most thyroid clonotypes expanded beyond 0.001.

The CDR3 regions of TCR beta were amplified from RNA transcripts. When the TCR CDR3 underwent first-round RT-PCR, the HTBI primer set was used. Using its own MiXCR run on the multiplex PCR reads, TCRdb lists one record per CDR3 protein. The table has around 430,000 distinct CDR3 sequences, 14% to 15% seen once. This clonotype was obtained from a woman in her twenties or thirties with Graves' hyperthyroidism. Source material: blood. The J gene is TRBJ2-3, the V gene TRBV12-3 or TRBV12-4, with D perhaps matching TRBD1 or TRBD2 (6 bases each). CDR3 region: CASTNKGGSDTQYF. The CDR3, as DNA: TGTGCCAGCACAAATAAGGGGGGCTCAGATACGCAGTATTTT.